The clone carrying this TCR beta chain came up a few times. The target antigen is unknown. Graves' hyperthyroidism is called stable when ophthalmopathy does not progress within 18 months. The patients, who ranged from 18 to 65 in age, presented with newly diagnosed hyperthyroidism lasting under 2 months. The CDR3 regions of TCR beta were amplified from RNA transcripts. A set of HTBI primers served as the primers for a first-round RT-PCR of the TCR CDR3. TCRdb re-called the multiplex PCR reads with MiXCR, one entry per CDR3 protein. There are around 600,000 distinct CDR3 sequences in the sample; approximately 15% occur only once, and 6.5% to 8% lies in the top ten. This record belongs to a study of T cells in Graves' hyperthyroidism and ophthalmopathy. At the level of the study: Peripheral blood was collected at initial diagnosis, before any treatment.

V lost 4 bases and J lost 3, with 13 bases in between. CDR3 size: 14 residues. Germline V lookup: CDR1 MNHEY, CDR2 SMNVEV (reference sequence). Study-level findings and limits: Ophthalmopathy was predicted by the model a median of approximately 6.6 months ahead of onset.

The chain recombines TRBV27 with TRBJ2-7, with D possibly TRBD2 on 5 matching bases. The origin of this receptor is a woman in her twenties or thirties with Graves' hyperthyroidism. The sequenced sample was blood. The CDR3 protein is CASSYRYEGYEQYF. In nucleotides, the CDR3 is TGTGCCAGCAGTTACAGATACGAGGGCTACGAGCAGTACTTC.